This TCR beta chain was found in a study of blood T cell repertoires in COVID-19. Study information: The samples span acute and convalescent COVID-19 from the United States, Italy and Spain.

Looked up from germline, CDR1 is MNHNY and CDR2 is SVGAGI (reference sequence). This CDR3 comprises 16 residues. V lost 7 bases and J lost 3, with 21 bases in between. In the original processing: How many nucleated cells were present was estimated from reference gene primer amplification. Repertoires were generated with immunoSEQ multiplex PCR, while TCRdb's copy carries only in-frame clones and drops some. The DNA was the basis for D and trimming; V, J and clone size are from that table. The sample gives hundreds of thousands of clones, 80% to 85% of which show up once; 9.5% to 15% is in the top ten.

The chain carries TRBV6-6 and TRBJ1-1; perhaps TRBD1 as D (6 bases). The sample consisted of peripheral blood. This clonotype was obtained from a woman aged 55-70 years with active or convalescent COVID-19. CDR3 in amino acids: CASNNGDKNRYTEAFF. The CDR3 DNA reads TGTGCCAGCAACAACGGGGACAAAAATCGGTACACTGAAGCTTTCTTT.